Below are 28 T cell receptor beta chains sequenced from a single sample in a study of OX40 agonist ivuxolimab in advanced cancers. The library was obtained by the immunoSEQ multiplex PCR assay. TCRdb limited this immuneACCESS table to in-frame rearrangements with V and J called. A share of clones is missing; checked studies link under half to unresolved V genes, and the rest is unexplained. The sample table shows tens of thousands of clones, and about 80% are seen once. Jointly, the top ten make up about 8.8% of the sample. The specimen was CD4+ or CD8+ T cells sorted from blood, collected in a trial of the OX40 agonist ivuxolimab. The receptors come from an adult with an advanced solid tumor such as melanoma, head and neck, liver or kidney cancer.

The CDR3 spells CASDGLSNQPQHF. CDR3 in DNA: TGTGCCAGCGATGGACTTAGCAATCAGCCCCAGCATTTT. The chain couples TRBV2 to TRBJ1-5, with unresolved D. This CDR3 comprises 13 residues. The germline V gene encodes CDR1 SNHLY and CDR2 FYNNEI. Trimming took 8 bases from V and 0 from J, leaving 8 bases between them.

The chain links TRBV28 to TRBJ2-2; 9 bases are a match to TRBD2. CDR3 length equals 15 residues. The V gene's germline CDR1 is MDHEN and CDR2 SYDVKM. After removal of 5 bases from V and 6 bases from J, the junction contained 7 bases not matched to a gene. As DNA, the CDR3 is TGTGCCAGCAGTCCCAGGACTAGCGACCCCGGGGAGCTGTTTTTT. This translates into CASSPRTSDPGELFF.

The chain has TRBV10-3 and TRBJ1-1; 9 bases map to TRBD1. Germline V CDR1 and CDR2: ENHRY, SYGVKD. After removal of 0 bases from V and 5 bases from J, the junction contained 7 bases not matched to a gene. The length of the CDR3 is 16 residues. The CDR3: CAISESGTGSKTEAFF. The CDR3 nucleotides read TGTGCCATCAGTGAGTCGGGGACAGGGAGTAAGACTGAAGCTTTCTTT.

This clone was picked up a small number of times. This rearrangement joins TRBV7-2 to TRBJ1-2, with D perhaps TRBD1 (5 bases). This CDR3 region has 14 residues. Looked up from germline, CDR1 is SGHTA and CDR2 is FQGNSA. Trimming took off 3 bases at V and 2 bases at J, with 10 bases between the two ends. In DNA, the CDR3 is TGTGCCAGCAGCTTTTGGAGGGGAAACTATGGCTACACCTTC. Translated: CASSFWRGNYGYTF.

As DNA, the CDR3 is TGTGCCAGCAGATTCCGGGCCAACAATCAGCCCCAGCATTTT. It specifies CASRFRANNQPQHF. V usage is TRBV5-8 and J usage is TRBJ1-5; D is uncertain. Germline CDR1 is SGHTS and CDR2 is YDEGEE. This CDR3 has 14 amino acids. V was shortened by 5 bases and J by 3 bases, with 12 bases between the two germline ends.

V is TRBV7-3 and J is TRBJ2-3, with TRBD1 matching over 9 bases. CDR1 and CDR2 from the germline V gene are SGHTA and FQGTGA. The CDR3 extends over 16 amino acids. The trim removed 4 bases at V and 5 bases at J, leaving 10 bases unmatched. CDR3 sequence reads: CASSSYGQGIRDTQYF. The CDR3 DNA reads TGTGCCAGCAGCTCTTACGGACAGGGGATAAGAGATACGCAGTATTTT.

In DNA form, the CDR3 reads TGCGCCAGCAGCCCAGCGGGGAATAACAATGAGCAGTTCTTC. It is translated as CASSPAGNNNEQFF. J is TRBJ2-1 and V is TRBV5-1; 7 positions agree with TRBD2. The ends lost 4 bases at V and 5 bases at J; junction bases unmatched: 6. Germline CDR1 SGHRS, CDR2 YFSETQ. The CDR3 extends over 14 amino acids.

This clone was observed once. V usage is TRBV30 and J usage is TRBJ1-5; the D is unclear. The V end lost 0 bases, the J end lost 2 bases, and 8 bases lay between the germline ends. This CDR3 comprises 14 residues. Looked up from germline, CDR1 is GTSNPN and CDR2 is SVGIG (reference sequence). For the CDR3, the DNA is TGTGCCTGGAGTGTGGCCGGAGGCAATCAGCCCCAGCATTTT. It translates to CAWSVAGGNQPQHF.

The CDR3 sequence: CASRRQGATGANVLTF. Here the CDR3 DNA reads TGTGCCAGTAGGAGACAGGGGGCGACTGGGGCCAACGTCCTGACTTTC. The chain combines TRBV19 with TRBJ2-6; 10 nucleotides match TRBD1. CDR3 size: 16 residues. After removal of 6 bases from V and 2 bases from J, the junction contained 4 bases not matched to a gene. Per germline, CDR1 LNHDA and CDR2 SQIVND (reference sequence).

The chain joins TRBV7-9 to TRBJ2-3; 9 bases match TRBD2. CDR1 and CDR2 (germline): SEHNR, FQNEAQ (reference sequence). J was trimmed by 3 bases and V by 2 bases; bases with no gene match: 3. This CDR3 contains 15 residues. CDR3 region: CASSLRGGGTDTQYF. In DNA, the CDR3 is TGTGCCAGCAGCTTACGCGGGGGGGGGACAGATACGCAGTATTTT.

This clone came up a few times. The chain couples TRBV7-9 to TRBJ2-2; TRBD2 agrees at 11 bases. Losses at the gene ends were 1 base for V and 6 bases for J; bases not matched to a gene: 4. CDR1 is SEHNR, CDR2 FQNEAQ, per germline (reference sequence). The CDR3 is 16 amino acids. Here the CDR3 reads CASSLGLAGGAGELFF. The CDR3 DNA reads as TGTGCCAGCAGCTTAGGCCTAGCGGGAGGAGCCGGGGAGCTGTTTTTT.

The sample holds a few counts of this clone. The chain combines TRBV27 with TRBJ2-2; perhaps D is TRBD1 or TRBD2 (5 bases each). The CDR3 is 15 amino acids. The V end lost 2 bases, the J end lost 5 bases, and 12 bases lay between the germline ends. Germline V gene sequence: CDR1 MNHEY, CDR2 SMNVEV (reference sequence). The CDR3 region is CASSLGGAGTGELFF. CDR3 DNA sequence: TGTGCCAGCAGTTTAGGGGGAGCAGGGACCGGGGAGCTGTTTTTT.

The rearrangement joins TRBV5-4 to TRBJ1-4; no firm D call. V was clipped by 0 bases and J by 5 bases, with 14 bases between them. Germline V gene sequence: CDR1 SGHNT, CDR2 YYREEE (reference sequence). The CDR3 loop spans 16 amino acids. The CDR3 nucleotides are TGTGCCAGCAGCTTGGTCACAGTAGCCGGGAATGAAAAACTGTTTTTT. Its translation: CASSLVTVAGNEKLFF. Variable domain in full (rest from reference TRBV5-4 and TRBJ1-4): ETGVTQSPTHLIKTRGQQVTLRCSSQSGHNTVSWYQQALGQGPQFIFQYYREEENGRGNFPPRFSGLQFPNYSSELNVNALELDDSALYLCASSLVTVAGNEKLFFGSGTQLSVL.

In this sample, this clone turned up a few times. The rearrangement uses TRBV21-1 and TRBJ1-4. TRBV21-1 is shown as a pseudogene. This CDR3 comprises 16 residues. CDR3 amino acids: CASSKVREATNEKLFF. The CDR3 DNA sequence: TGTGCCAGCAGCAAAGTGAGGGAAGCAACTAATGAAAAACTGTTTTTT.

As concerns this clone: The junction departs from the called germline gene at one end, perhaps through a read error. V and J are TRBV5-3 and TRBJ2-7; TRBD1 matches at 8 bases. TRBV5-3 is designated an ORF whose function remains uncertain. This CDR3 is 15 amino acids long. CDR3 DNA: TGTGCCAGCAGCTACTCCTTGGACAGGGAATTAGAGCAGTACTTC. Its protein is CASSYSLDRELEQYF.

V usage is TRBV9 and J usage is TRBJ2-1; 10 nucleotides agree with TRBD2. With V trimmed by 2 bases and J by 7 bases, 6 bases remained unmatched. This CDR3 region has 15 residues. CDR1 SGDLS and CDR2 YYNGEE come from the germline V gene. The CDR3 sequence is CASSVQLAGRNEQFF. For the CDR3, the DNA is TGTGCCAGCAGCGTGCAACTAGCGGGAAGAAATGAGCAGTTCTTC.

The rearrangement uses TRBV5-1 and TRBJ2-1, with TRBD2 identical over 13 bases. The CDR3 length is 16 residues. Germline values: CDR1 SGHRS, CDR2 YFSETQ. After removal of 4 bases from V and 10 bases from J, the junction contained 11 bases not matched to a gene. CDR3 residues: CASSLPTSGRAREQFF. The CDR3 nucleotides read TGCGCCAGCAGCCTCCCAACTAGCGGGAGGGCCCGGGAGCAGTTCTTC.

The genes are TRBV2 and TRBJ1-3, with 7 positions matching TRBD1. This CDR3 has 16 residues. J gave up 6 bases and V 1 base, and 9 bases lay outside the gene matches. Per the germline V gene, CDR1 is SNHLY and CDR2 is FYNNEI. CDR3 amino acids: CASSEEETGYANTIYF. For the CDR3, the DNA is TGTGCCAGCAGTGAAGAGGAGACAGGGTATGCAAACACCATATATTTT.

The rearrangement uses TRBV7-8 and TRBJ2-2, with TRBD2 as a possible D gene (6 bases). Trimming removed 5 bases at V and 1 base at J, with 14 bases between. CDR1 is SGHVS, CDR2 FQNEAQ, per germline. This CDR3 comprises 16 residues. The CDR3 sequence: CASSRRRDVNTGELFF. CDR3 nucleotide sequence: TGTGCCAGCAGCCGTAGGAGGGATGTGAACACCGGGGAGCTGTTTTTT. Supplemented by reference TRBV7-8 and TRBJ2-2, the full variable domain reads GAGVSQSPRYKVAKRGQDVALRCDPISGHVSLFWYQQALGQGPEFLTYFQNEAQLDKSGLPSDRFFAERPEGSVSTLKIQRTQQEDSAVYLCASSRRRDVNTGELFFGEGSRLTVL.

CDR3 protein: CASSPPGLFTDTQYF. DNA for the CDR3: TGTGCCAGCAGCCCCCCGGGACTCTTCACAGATACGCAGTATTTT. The rearrangement joins TRBV11-2 to TRBJ2-3; D might be TRBD2 (6 bases). Germline-derived CDR1 and CDR2 are SGHAT and FQNNGV. This CDR3 is 15 amino acids long. Between the trimmed V and J ends, which lost 5 bases and 2 bases, there was a span of 14 bases.

This clone was found once. This CDR3 reads CASTSGGPGANVLTF. The CDR3 bases are TGTGCCAGCACCTCTGGGGGGCCCGGGGCCAACGTCCTGACTTTC. The chain employs TRBV9 and TRBJ2-6; D tentatively fits TRBD1 or TRBD2 (6 bases each). Germline loops: CDR1 SGDLS, CDR2 YYNGEE. CDR3 length equals 15 residues. V lost 6 bases and J 4 bases, leaving 14 bases between the germline ends.

The count of this clone is one. The genes are TRBV6-1 and TRBJ2-6; D not certain. CDR1 and CDR2 from the germline V gene are MNHNS and SASEGT. V dropped 1 base and J dropped 0 bases, with 4 bases sitting between them. There are 15 residues in the CDR3. CDR3 residues: CASSEGGSGANVLTF. CDR3 in DNA: TGTGCCAGCAGTGAAGGTGGCTCTGGGGCCAACGTCCTGACTTTC.

This chain connects TRBV28 to TRBJ2-7, with D perhaps TRBD1 (6 bases). This CDR3 is 15 amino acids long. Trimming took off 6 bases at V and 2 bases at J, with 17 bases between the two ends. Germline loops: CDR1 MDHEN, CDR2 SYDVKM. This CDR3 reads CASRLQGGRTYEQYF. In nucleotides, the CDR3 is TGTGCCAGCAGACTACAGGGTGGACGAACCTACGAGCAGTACTTC. The full variable domain, completed using reference TRBV28 and TRBJ2-7, is DVKVTQSSRYLVKRTGEKVFLECVQDMDHENMFWYRQDPGLGLRLIYFSYDVKMKEKGDIPEGYSVSREKKERFSLILESASTNQTSMYLCASRLQGGRTYEQYFGPGTRLTVT.

This clone was observed a handful of times. Other DNA sequences in this specimen translate into the identical CDR3. The rearrangement joins TRBV7-8 to TRBJ2-7; a possible D gene is TRBD1 (6 bases). The length of the CDR3 is 17 residues. In germline, CDR1 is SGHVS, CDR2 FQNEAQ. V was trimmed by 4 bases and J by 0 bases, leaving 19 bases between them. The CDR3 bases are TGTGCCAGCAGCTCTAGCCGACCTCAGGGGAGCTCCTACGAGCAGTACTTC. Its protein is CASSSSRPQGSSYEQYF.

The chain couples TRBV2 to TRBJ2-5; D may be TRBD1 or TRBD2 (5 bases each). The closer fit of TRBJ2-7 to the DNA end suggests the J call may be wrong. This CDR3 comprises 14 residues. Germline V CDR1 and CDR2: SNHLY, FYNNEI. The CDR3 DNA reads TGTGCCAGCAGGCCCGGGAAGGGGAACTACGAGCAGTACTTC. It encodes CASRPGKGNYEQYF.

This chain connects TRBV10-3 to TRBJ2-6; D gene ambiguous. The germline V gene encodes CDR1 ENHRY and CDR2 SYGVKD. There are 16 residues in the CDR3. V shed 8 bases and J shed 0 bases, with 14 bases lying between them. This CDR3 is CAIPRAPSSGANVLTF. Written as DNA, the CDR3 is TGTGCCATCCCTAGGGCACCCAGCTCTGGGGCCAACGTCCTGACTTTC.

The table lists this clone with a few counts. The chain recombines TRBV28 with TRBJ1-5, with 7 bases identical to TRBD1. The CDR3 sequence is 14 residues long. Trimming removed 2 bases from V and 9 bases from J; junction bases left unmatched: 7. The germline V gene has CDR1 MDHEN and CDR2 SYDVKM. For the CDR3, the DNA is TGTGCCAGCAGTTTAGGGGACAGCCTAAGGCCCCAGCATTTT. It translates to CASSLGDSLRPQHF.

The CDR3 sequence is CATDQQGQNTDTQYF. CDR3 sequence (DNA): TGTGCCACCGACCAACAGGGACAAAACACAGATACGCAGTATTTT. This chain links TRBV2 with TRBJ2-3; tentatively, D is TRBD1 (6 bases). The germline CDR1 and CDR2 sequences are SNHLY and FYNNEI. The V end was cut by 10 bases, the J end by 2 bases, with 19 bases between. The CDR3 spans 15 residues.